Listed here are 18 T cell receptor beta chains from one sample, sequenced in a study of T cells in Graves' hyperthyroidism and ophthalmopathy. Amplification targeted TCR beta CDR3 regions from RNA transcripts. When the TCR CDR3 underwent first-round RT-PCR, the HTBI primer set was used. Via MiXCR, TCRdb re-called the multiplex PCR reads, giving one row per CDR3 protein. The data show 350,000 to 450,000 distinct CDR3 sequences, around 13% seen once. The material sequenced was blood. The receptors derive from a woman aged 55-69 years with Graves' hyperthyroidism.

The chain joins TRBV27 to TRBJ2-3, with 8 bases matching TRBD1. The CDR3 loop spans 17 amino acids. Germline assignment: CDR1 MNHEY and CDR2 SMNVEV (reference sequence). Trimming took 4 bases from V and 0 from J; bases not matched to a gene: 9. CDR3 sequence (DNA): TGTGCCAGCAGTTCTCTGCTCCGGGACAGGAGCACAGATACGCAGTATTTT. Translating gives CASSSLLRDRSTDTQYF.

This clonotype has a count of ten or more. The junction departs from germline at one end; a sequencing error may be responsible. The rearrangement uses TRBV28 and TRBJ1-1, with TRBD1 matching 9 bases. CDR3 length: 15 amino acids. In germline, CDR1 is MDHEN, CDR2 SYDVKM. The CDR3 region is CASSLWDRADTEAFF. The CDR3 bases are TGTGCCAGCAGTCTATGGGACAGGGCGGACACTGAAGCTTTCTTT.

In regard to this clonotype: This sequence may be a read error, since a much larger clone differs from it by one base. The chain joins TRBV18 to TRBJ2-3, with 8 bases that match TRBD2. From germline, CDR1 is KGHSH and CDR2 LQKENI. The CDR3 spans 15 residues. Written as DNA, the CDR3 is TGTGCCGGCTCACCCGATAGCGGGACTACAGATACGCAGTATTTT. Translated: CAGSPDSGTTDTQYF. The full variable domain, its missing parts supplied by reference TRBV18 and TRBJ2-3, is NAGVMQNPRHLVRRRGQEARLRCSPMKGHSHVYWYRQLPEEGLKFMVYLQKENIIDESGMPKERFSAEFPKEGPSILRIQQVVRGDSAAYFCAGSPDSGTTDTQYFGPGTRLTVL.

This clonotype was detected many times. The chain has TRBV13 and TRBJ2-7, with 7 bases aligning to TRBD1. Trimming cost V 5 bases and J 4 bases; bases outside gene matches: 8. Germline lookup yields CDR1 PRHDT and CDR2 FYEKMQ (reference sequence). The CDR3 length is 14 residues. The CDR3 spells CASSPRDRSYEQYF. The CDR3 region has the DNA TGTGCCAGCAGCCCAAGGGACAGAAGTTACGAGCAGTACTTC.

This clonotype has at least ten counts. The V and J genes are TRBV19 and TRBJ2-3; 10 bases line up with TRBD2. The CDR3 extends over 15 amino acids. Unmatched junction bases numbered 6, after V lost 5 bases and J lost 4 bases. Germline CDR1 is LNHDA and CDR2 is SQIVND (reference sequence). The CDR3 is CASSYPLAGADTQYF. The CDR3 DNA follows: TGTGCCAGTAGTTACCCCCTAGCGGGAGCAGATACGCAGTATTTT.

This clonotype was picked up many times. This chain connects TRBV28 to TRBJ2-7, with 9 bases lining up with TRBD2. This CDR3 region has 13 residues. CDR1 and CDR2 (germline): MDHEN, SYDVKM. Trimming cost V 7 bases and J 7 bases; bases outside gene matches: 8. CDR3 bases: TGTGCCAGCATGGCTAGCGGGGCTGGGGAGCAGTACTTC. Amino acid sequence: CASMASGAGEQYF.

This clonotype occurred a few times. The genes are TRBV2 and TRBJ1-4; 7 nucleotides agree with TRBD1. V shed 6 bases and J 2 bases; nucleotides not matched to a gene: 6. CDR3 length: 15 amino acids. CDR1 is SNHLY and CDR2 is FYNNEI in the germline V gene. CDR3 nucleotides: TGTGCCAGCAGCCTTAGGGGGCGTACTAATGAAAAACTGTTTTTT. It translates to CASSLRGRTNEKLFF.

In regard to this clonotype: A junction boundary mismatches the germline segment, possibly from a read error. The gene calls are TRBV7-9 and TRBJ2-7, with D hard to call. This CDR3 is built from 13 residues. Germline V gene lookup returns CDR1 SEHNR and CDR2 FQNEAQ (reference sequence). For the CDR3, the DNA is TGTGCCACCAGCTCCCAAAGCTCCTACGAGCAGTACTTC. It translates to CATSSQSSYEQYF. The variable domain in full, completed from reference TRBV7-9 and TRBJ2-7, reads DTGVSQNPRHKITKRGQNVTFRCDPISEHNRLYWYRQTLGQGPEFLTYFQNEAQLEKSRLLSDRFSAERPKGSFSTLEIQRTEQGDSAMYLCATSSQSSYEQYFGPGTRLTVT.

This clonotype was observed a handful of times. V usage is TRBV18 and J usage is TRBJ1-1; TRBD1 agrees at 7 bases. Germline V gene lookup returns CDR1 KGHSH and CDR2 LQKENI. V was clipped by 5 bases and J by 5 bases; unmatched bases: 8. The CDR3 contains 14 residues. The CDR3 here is CASSAGQDRTEAFF. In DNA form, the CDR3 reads TGTGCCAGCTCAGCCGGACAGGACAGGACTGAAGCTTTCTTT.

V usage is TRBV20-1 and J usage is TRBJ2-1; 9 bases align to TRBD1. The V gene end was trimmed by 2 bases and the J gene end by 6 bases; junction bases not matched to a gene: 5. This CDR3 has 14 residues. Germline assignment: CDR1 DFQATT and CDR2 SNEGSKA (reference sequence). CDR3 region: CSARSGTGTNEQFF. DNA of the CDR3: TGCAGTGCTAGATCCGGGACAGGGACCAATGAGCAGTTCTTC.

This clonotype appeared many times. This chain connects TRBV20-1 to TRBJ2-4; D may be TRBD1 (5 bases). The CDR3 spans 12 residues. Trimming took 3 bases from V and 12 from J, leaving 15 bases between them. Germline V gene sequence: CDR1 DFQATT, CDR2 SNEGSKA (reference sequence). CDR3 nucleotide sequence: TGCAGTGCTAGTCCCCAGGGTGAGGCTCAGTACTTC. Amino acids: CSASPQGEAQYF.

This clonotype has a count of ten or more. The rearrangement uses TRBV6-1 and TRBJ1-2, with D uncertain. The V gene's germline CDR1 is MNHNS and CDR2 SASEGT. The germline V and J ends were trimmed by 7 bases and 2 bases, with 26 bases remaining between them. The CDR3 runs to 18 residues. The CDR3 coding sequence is TGTGCCAGCAACATTGGGTTTGACAAGGCGAATTTCAACTATGGCTACACCTTC. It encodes CASNIGFDKANFNYGYTF.

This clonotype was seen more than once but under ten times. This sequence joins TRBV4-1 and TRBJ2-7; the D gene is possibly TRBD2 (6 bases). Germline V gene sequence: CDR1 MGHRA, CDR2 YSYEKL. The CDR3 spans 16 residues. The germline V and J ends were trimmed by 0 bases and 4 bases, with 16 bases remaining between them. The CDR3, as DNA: TGCGCCAGCAGCCAAGAGAGGAGGCGGGGCCGATACGAGCAGTACTTC. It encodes CASSQERRRGRYEQYF.

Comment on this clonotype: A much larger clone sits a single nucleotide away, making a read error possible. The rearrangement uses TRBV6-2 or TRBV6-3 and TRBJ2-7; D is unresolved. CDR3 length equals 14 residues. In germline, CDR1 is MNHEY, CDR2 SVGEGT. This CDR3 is CASSYSHRRHERYF. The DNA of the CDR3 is TGTGCCAGCAGTTACTCTCACCGACGGCACGAGCGGTACTTC.

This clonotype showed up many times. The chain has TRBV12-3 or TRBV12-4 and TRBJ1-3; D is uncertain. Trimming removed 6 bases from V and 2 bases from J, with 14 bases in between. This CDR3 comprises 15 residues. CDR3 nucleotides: TGTGCCAGCAGCGACGCGAACTGGGCTGGAAACACCATATATTTT. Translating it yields CASSDANWAGNTIYF.

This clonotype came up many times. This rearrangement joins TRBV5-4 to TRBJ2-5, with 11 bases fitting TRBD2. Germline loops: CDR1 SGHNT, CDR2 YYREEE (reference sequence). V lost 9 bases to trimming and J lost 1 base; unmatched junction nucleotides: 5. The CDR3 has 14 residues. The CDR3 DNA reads TGTGCCACTGCACTAGCGGGGGCCCAAGAGACCCAGTACTTC. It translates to CATALAGAQETQYF.

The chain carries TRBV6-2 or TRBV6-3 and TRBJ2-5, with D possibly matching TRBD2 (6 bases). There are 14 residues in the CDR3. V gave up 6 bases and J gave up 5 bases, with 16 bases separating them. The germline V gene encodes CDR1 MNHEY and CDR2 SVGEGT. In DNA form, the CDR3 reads TGTGCCAGCAGCCGAAGGACTACGGGGGAGACCCAGTACTTC. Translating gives CASSRRTTGETQYF.

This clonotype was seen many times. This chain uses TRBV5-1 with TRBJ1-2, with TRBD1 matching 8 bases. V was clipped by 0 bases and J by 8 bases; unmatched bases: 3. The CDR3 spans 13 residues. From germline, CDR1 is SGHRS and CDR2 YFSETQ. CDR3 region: CASSLGPGGGYTF. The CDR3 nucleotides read TGCGCCAGCAGCTTGGGACCAGGGGGCGGCTACACCTTC.